This TCR beta chain is from a study of T cell repertoires in cytomegalovirus infection. As for the study in general: Well-studied HLA-B-restricted epitopes and recently identified HLA-C-restricted epitopes of CMV were both used in the study. From public TCR beta signatures came an indication of both CMV infection and matching HLA type. Study-wide findings and caveats: Cumulative frequency of public TCR beta families picked out carriers of CMV plus the relevant HLA. Clonotypes of TCR beta that were HLA-C-restricted and CMV-specific dominated the ex vivo response.

A single record per CDR3 protein comes from TCRdb applying MiXCR to the reads. The profile shows a few hundred thousand distinct CDR3 sequences, about 42% of them singletons. Per germline, CDR1 SGHVS and CDR2 FNYEAQ. V lost 3 bases and J 2 bases, leaving 8 bases between the germline ends. The CDR3 contains 14 residues. This clonotype has only a few counts. As yet, its antigen is unknown. The sample was cultured PBMCs, taken from culture after CMV antigen stimulation. The chain carries TRBV7-6 and TRBJ2-1; no reliable D call. This sequence was found in a human donor in good health (CMV status not recorded). Some clones in this sample may be carry-over from other donors' samples. DNA for the CDR3: TGTGCCAGCAGCTTGAAACTCCCCTACAATGAGCAGTTCTTC. Residues: CASSLKLPYNEQFF.